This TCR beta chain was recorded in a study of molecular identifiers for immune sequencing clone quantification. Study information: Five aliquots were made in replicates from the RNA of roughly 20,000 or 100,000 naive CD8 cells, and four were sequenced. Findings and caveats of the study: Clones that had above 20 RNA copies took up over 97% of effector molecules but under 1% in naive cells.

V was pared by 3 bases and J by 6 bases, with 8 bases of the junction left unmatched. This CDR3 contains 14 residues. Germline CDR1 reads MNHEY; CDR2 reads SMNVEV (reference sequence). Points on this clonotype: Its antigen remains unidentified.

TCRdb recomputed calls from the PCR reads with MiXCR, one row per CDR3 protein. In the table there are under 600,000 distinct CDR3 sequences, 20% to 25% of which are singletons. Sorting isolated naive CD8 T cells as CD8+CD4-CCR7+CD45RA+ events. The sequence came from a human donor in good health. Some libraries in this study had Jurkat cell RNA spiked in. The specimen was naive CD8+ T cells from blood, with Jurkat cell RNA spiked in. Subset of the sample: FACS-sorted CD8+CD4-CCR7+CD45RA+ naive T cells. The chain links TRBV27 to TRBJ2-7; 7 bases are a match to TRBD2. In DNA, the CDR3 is TGTGCCAGCAGTTTTGGGACTACCTCCCCCGAGCAGTACTTC. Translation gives CASSFGTTSPEQYF.